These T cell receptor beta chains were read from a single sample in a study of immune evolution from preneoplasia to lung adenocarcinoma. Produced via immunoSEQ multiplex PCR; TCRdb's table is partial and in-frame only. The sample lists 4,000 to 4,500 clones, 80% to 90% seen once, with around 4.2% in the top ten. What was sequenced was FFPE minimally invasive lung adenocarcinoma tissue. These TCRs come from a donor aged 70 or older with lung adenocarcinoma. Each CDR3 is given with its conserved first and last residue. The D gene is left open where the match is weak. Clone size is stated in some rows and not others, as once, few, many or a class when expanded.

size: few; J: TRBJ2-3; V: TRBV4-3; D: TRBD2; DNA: TGCGCCAGCAGCCAAGATGGGGTCGGGAGGGGAGATACGCAGTATTTT; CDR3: CASSQDGVGRGDTQYF
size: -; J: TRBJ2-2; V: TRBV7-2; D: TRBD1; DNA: TGTGCCAGCAGCCAAACAGGGGTCCAGAACACCGGGGAGCTGTTTTTT; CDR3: CASSQTGVQNTGELFF
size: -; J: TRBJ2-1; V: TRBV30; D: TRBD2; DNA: TGTGCCTGGAGAGGGACTAGCGGGAGTCTTCGGTTCGCGTTCTTC; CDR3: CAWRGTSGSLRFAFF
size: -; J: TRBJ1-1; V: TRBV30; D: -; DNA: TGTGCCTGGAGTCCCGTGAACACTGAAGCTTTCTTT; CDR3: CAWSPVNTEAFF
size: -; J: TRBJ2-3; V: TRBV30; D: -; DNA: TGTGCCTGGAGTCCAGCCCCCGGGGCCAATACGCAGTATTTT; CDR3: CAWSPAPGANTQYF
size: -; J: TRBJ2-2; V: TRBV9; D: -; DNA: TGTGCCAGCAGTAATATCTTAAACACCGGGGAGCTGTTTTTT; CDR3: CASSNILNTGELFF
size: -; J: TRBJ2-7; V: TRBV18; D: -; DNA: TGTGCCAGCTCACCATCGCTCGATACGTACGAGCAGTACTTC; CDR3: CASSPSLDTYEQYF
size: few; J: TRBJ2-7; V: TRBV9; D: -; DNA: TGTGCCAGCAGCGTAGCCGTTCAGGGGAACGAGCAGTACTTC; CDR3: CASSVAVQGNEQYF
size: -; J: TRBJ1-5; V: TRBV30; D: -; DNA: TGTGCCTGGAGTGGTGGAAGTTATAGCAATCAGCCCCAGCATTTT; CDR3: CAWSGGSYSNQPQHF
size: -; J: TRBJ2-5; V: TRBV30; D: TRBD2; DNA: TGTGCCTGGAGTGTAGGAGCGGGAGAGGTAGAGACCCAGTACTTC; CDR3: CAWSVGAGEVETQYF
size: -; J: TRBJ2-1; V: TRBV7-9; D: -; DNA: TGTGCCAGCAGCCCCTTTACGGAGGGAGCCCATGAGCAGTTCTTC; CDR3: CASSPFTEGAHEQFF
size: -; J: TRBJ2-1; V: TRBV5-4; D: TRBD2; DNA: TGTGCCAGCAGCTTGGAGCTAGCGGACCGAGAGCAGTTCTTC; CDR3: CASSLELADREQFF
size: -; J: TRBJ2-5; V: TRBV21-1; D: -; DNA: TGTGCCAGCAGCAAAGCAGGGGAAGAAAATAATGAGACCCAGTACTTC; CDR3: CASSKAGEENNETQYF
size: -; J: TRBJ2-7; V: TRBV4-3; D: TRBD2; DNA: TGCGCCAGCAGCCAAGATGAGGGACTAGGCCACGAGCAGTACTTC; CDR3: CASSQDEGLGHEQYF
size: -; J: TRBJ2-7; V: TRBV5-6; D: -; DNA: TGTGCCAGCAGCTTGGCCTCCTACGAGCAGTACTTC; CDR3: CASSLASYEQYF
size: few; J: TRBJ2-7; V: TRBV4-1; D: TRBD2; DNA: TGCGCCAGCAGCCAAGTTAGGACTAGCGGGAGCGACGAGCAGTACTTC; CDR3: CASSQVRTSGSDEQYF
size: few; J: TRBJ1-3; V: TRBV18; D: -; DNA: TGTGCCAGCTCACAGACAGCCTCTGGAAACACCATATATTTT; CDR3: CASSQTASGNTIYF
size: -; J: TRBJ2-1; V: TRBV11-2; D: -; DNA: TGTGCCAGCAGCCAAGTGGGGACTGGGTCCTCCTACAATGAGCAGTTCTTC; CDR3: CASSQVGTGSSYNEQFF
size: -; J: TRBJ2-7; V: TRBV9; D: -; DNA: TGTGCCAGCAGCGTGGGGGGGCCCGGCGAGCAGTACTTC; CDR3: CASSVGGPGEQYF
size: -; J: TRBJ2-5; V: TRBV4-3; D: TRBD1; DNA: TGCGCCAGCAGCCAAGTTACAGGGGTTGAGACCCAGTACTTC; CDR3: CASSQVTGVETQYF
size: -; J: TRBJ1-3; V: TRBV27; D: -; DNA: TGTGCCAGTGGAGGGTCCGGAAACACCATATATTTT; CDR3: CASGGSGNTIYF
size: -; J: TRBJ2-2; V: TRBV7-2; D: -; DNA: TGTGCCAGCAGCTTACTAGCGCTGTCCGGGGAGCTGTTTTTT; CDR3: CASSLLALSGELFF
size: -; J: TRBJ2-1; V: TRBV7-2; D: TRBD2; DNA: TGTGCCAGCAGCTTAGCAGGTCTAGCGGGGATTAATGAGCAGTTCTTC; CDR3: CASSLAGLAGINEQFF
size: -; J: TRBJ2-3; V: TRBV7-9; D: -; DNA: TGTGCCAGCAAACGAGGAGACACAGATACGCAGTATTTT; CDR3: CASKRGDTDTQYF
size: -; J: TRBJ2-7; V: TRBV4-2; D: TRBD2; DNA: TGTGCCAGCAGCCAACGTAGGGCAACGGGACTAGCGGGAGGTTCGGGATCTTACGAGCAGTACTTC; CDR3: CASSQRRATGLAGGSGSYEQYF
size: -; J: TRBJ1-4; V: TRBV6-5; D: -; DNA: TGTGCCAGCAGTTACTCAGGGCAGCCCGATGAAAAACTGTTTTTT; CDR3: CASSYSGQPDEKLFF
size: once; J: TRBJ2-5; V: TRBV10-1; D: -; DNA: TGCGCCAGCAGTGAGACCCAGGGAACCCAGTACTTC; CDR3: CASSETQGTQYF
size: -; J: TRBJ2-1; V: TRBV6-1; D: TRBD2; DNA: TGTGCCAGCACCGGACTTAGCGGGAGCAATGAGCAGTTCTTC; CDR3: CASTGLSGSNEQFF
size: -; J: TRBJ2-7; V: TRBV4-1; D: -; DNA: TGCGCCAGCAGCGTGGAGACCAGCAGTTTCCCAACCCTCTACGAGCAGTACTTC; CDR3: CASSVETSSFPTLYEQYF
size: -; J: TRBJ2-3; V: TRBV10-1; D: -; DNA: TGCGCCAGCAGTGGGCTACGTGGAGATACGCAGTATTTT; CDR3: CASSGLRGDTQYF
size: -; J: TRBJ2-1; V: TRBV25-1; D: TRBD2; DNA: TGTGCCAGCAGTGACCTGGCTAGCGGATACAATGAGCAGTTCTTC; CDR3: CASSDLASGYNEQFF
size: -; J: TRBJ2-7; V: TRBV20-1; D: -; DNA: TGCAGTGCTAGACAGGACTACGAGCAGTACTTC; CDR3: CSARQDYEQYF
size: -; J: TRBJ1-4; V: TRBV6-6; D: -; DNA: TGTGCCAGCAGTGCCCCTACGATTGAAAAACTGTTTTTT; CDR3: CASSAPTIEKLFF
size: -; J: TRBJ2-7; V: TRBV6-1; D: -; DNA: TGTGCCAGCAGCGAATCAGGGTTCCTAGGCGAGCAGTACTTC; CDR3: CASSESGFLGEQYF
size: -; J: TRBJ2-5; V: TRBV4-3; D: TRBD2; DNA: TGCGCCAGCAGCCATGAAGCGGGAGGGGTCGAGACCCAGTACTTC; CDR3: CASSHEAGGVETQYF
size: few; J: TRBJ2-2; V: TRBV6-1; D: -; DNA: TGTGCCAGCAGTGAAGCTGGAGGGGCGCAGGAGCTGTTTTTT; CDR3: CASSEAGGAQELFF
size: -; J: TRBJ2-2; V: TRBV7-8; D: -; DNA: TGTGCCAGCAGCTCCCTGGGCGGGGAGCTGTTTTTT; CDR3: CASSSLGGELFF
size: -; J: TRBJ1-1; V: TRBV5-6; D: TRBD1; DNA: TGTGCCAGCAGCTTATGGGACAGGGGGACCACTGAAGCTTTCTTT; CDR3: CASSLWDRGTTEAFF
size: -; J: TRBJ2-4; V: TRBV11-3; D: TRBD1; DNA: TGTGCCAGCAGCCCAGGACTGGGACAGATAGCCAAAAACATTCAGTACTTC; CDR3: CASSPGLGQIAKNIQYF
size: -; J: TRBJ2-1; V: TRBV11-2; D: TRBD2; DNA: TGTGCCAGCCGGATAGCGGGATCCTACAATGAGCAGTTCTTC; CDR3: CASRIAGSYNEQFF
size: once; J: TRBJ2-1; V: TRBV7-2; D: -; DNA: TGTGCCAGCAGCCTGGGGTTAGGTTCTTTGGAGCAGTTCTTC; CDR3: CASSLGLGSLEQFF
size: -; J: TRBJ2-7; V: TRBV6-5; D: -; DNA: TGTGCCAGCAGTTACATAGGGAGCTACGAGCAGTACTTC; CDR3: CASSYIGSYEQYF
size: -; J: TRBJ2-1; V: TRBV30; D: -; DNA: TGTGCCTGGAGGGTCGGACTCGACGCCTACAATGAGCAGTTCTTC; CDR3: CAWRVGLDAYNEQFF
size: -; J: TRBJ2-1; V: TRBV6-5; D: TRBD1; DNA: TGTGCCAGCAGTACCCGGGACAGACACAATGAGCAGTTCTTC; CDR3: CASSTRDRHNEQFF
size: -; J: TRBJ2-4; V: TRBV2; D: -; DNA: TGTGCCAGCAGTGTATCGGGGTTTTTTGACATTCAGTACTTC; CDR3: CASSVSGFFDIQYF
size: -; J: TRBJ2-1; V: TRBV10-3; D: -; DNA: TGTGCCATCAGTGAAAATGAAGCCCATGAGCAGTTCTTC; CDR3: CAISENEAHEQFF
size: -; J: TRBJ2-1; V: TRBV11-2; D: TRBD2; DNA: TGTGCCAGCAGCCTTGGACTAGCGAGGTACAATGAGCAGTTCTTC; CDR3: CASSLGLARYNEQFF
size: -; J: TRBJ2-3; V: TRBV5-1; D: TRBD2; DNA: TGCGCCAGCAGCTTAAGGGCGGGAGGGGAAGATACGCAGTATTTT; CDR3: CASSLRAGGEDTQYF